This entry features one T cell receptor (beta chain) sequence. Its antigen remains unidentified. The data are from a study of shared clonotypes between healthy human individuals. A CD45RA+ naive subset and a CD45RA-negative memory subset were split from CD4+ cells. Original processing notes: Junction-only immunoSEQ data arrived without quality scores, meaning filtering differed. Clones were sequenced by immunoSEQ multiplex PCR, and TCRdb holds only the in-frame ones, with some missing. That table gives V, J and clone size, and the DNA gave D and trimming. The table has roughly 2.5 million clones, around nine tenths seen once. The junction had 6 bases not matched to a gene; V was cut back by 0 bases and J by 4 bases. Germline V gene lookup returns CDR1 SGHRS and CDR2 YFSETQ. The CDR3 covers 15 residues. Study findings and constraints: The authors sampled blood alone, and tissue repertoires likely differ. Compared with clonotypes that all four donors shared, non-shared clonotypes had lower generation probabilities.

The receptor was isolated from a man aged 18 to 29 in good health. The chain has TRBV5-1 and TRBJ2-7; 8 nucleotides line up with TRBD1. Sample: naive CD4+ T cells sorted from blood. Stated subset: CD45RA+ positively selected. The CDR3, as DNA: TGCGCCAGCAGCTTGGGGACAGGGTTCTTGTACGAGCAGTACTTC. The encoded protein is CASSLGTGFLYEQYF. Full variable domain (missing parts from reference TRBV5-1 and TRBJ2-7): KAGVTQTPRYLIKTRGQQVTLSCSPISGHRSVSWYQQTPGQGLQFLFEYFSETQRNKGNFPGRFSGRQFSNSRSEMNVSTLELGDSALYLCASSLGTGFLYEQYFGPGTRLTVT.